Presented here are 25 T cell receptor beta chains from one specimen sequenced in a study of T cell changes during pregnancy in multiple sclerosis. Using immunoSEQ multiplex PCR, the repertoire was profiled, and TCRdb retains in-frame clones only, with some absent. The profile shows around 81,000 clones, roughly 92% of them singletons. The starting material was peripheral blood, obtained after pregnancy. These receptors were taken from a female donor in good health, enrolled as a control in a pregnancy study.

The CDR3 sequence: CASSPGLRTSLSYNEQFF. The CDR3 region has the DNA TGCGCCAGCAGCCCTGGCTTAAGGACTAGCTTATCCTACAATGAGCAGTTCTTC. The chain uses TRBV4-1 and TRBJ2-1; TRBD2 matches 8 bases. The germline gives CDR1 MGHRA, CDR2 YSYEKL. The CDR3 spans 18 residues. After removal of 4 bases from V and 1 base from J, the junction contained 12 bases not matched to a gene.

This chain joins TRBV27 and TRBJ2-2; 13 bases agree with TRBD2. CDR1 MNHEY and CDR2 SMNVEV come from the germline V gene (reference sequence). V shed 6 bases and J 3 bases; nucleotides not matched to a gene: 4. This CDR3 has 16 residues. CDR3 amino acids: CASSPGLAGDTGELFF. For the CDR3, the DNA is TGTGCCAGCAGCCCCGGACTAGCGGGAGACACCGGGGAGCTGTTTTTT.

The V and J genes are TRBV6-5 and TRBJ2-3; D may be TRBD2 (5 bases). Trimming shortened V by 6 bases and J by 2 bases, and 12 bases separated the two germline ends. Looked up from germline, CDR1 is MNHEY and CDR2 is SVGAGI. The CDR3 is 14 residues long. CDR3 sequence: CASRSSDSTDTQYF. The CDR3 DNA reads as TGTGCCAGCAGGAGTTCGGACTCCACAGATACGCAGTATTTT.

The rearrangement uses TRBV11-2 and TRBJ2-4; D perhaps matches TRBD2 (6 bases). Trimming took 8 bases from V and 0 from J, leaving 14 bases between them. The CDR3 consists of 15 residues. Germline loops: CDR1 SGHAT, CDR2 FQNNGV. The CDR3 nucleotides are TGTGCCAGCCAGGCAGGGAGGCGAGCCAAAAACATTCAGTACTTC. It specifies CASQAGRRAKNIQYF. The whole variable domain, remainder taken from reference TRBV11-2 and TRBJ2-4, is EAGVAQSPRYKIIEKRQSVAFWCNPISGHATLYWYQQILGQGPKLLIQFQNNGVVDDSQLPKDRFSAERLKGVDSTLKIQPAKLEDSAVYLCASQAGRRAKNIQYFGAGTRLSVL.

The chain joins TRBV11-3 to TRBJ2-7, with TRBD1 matching over 7 bases. Per the germline V gene, CDR1 is SGHNT and CDR2 is YENEEA. Trimming cost V 3 bases and J 6 bases; bases outside gene matches: 2. This CDR3 spans 12 amino acids. The CDR3 DNA follows: TGTGCCAGCAGCTTGACAGGGACCGAGCAGTACTTC. It encodes CASSLTGTEQYF.

The chain recombines TRBV16 with TRBJ1-4; D remains ambiguous. This CDR3 has 17 residues. Germline lookup yields CDR1 KGHSY and CDR2 FQNENV. V gave up 0 bases and J gave up 0 bases, with 11 bases separating them. The DNA for the CDR3 is TGTGCCAGCAGCCAATCTTTGGAGCCTGCAACTAATGAAAAACTGTTTTTT. Its protein is CASSQSLEPATNEKLFF.

This chain connects TRBV19 to TRBJ2-2; 12 positions match TRBD2. Germline CDR1 reads LNHDA; CDR2 reads SQIVND (reference sequence). V lost 7 bases and J lost 7; bases outside the gene matches: 7. The CDR3 spans 15 residues. Here the CDR3 DNA reads TGTGCCAGTATTCCTAGCGGGAGGGCCGGCGGGGAGCTGTTTTTT. Residues: CASIPSGRAGGELFF. Full variable domain (outside the CDR3, taken from reference TRBV19 and TRBJ2-2): DGGITQSPKYLFRKEGQNVTLSCEQNLNHDAMYWYRQDPGQGLRLIYYSQIVNDFQKGDIAEGYSVSREKKESFPLTVTSAQKNPTAFYLCASIPSGRAGGELFFGEGSRLTVL.

This chain connects TRBV2 to TRBJ1-2, with 8 bases matching TRBD1. With V trimmed by 0 bases and J by 5 bases, 2 bases remained unmatched. This CDR3 spans 14 amino acids. Germline CDR1 and CDR2: SNHLY and FYNNEI. CDR3 loop: CASSEANRGYGYTF. For the CDR3, the DNA is TGTGCCAGCAGTGAAGCAAACAGGGGGTATGGCTACACCTTC.

The V and J genes are TRBV2 and TRBJ1-2; D is ambiguous. CDR3 length: 15 amino acids. Germline V gene data show CDR1 as SNHLY and CDR2 as FYNNEI. V lost 3 bases and J 3 bases, leaving 14 bases between the germline ends. CDR3 bases: TGTGCCAGCAGTGATAGTTTGAACCCTGACTATGGCTACACCTTC. This codes for CASSDSLNPDYGYTF.

The V gene is TRBV6-4, the J gene TRBJ1-1; possibly TRBD1 for D (6 bases). The germline CDR1 and CDR2 sequences are MRHNA and SNTAGT. The CDR3 is 15 residues long. V was shortened by 3 bases and J by 5 bases, with 16 bases between the two germline ends. DNA of the CDR3: TGTGCCAGCAGTGAACGCCCAGGGGAAGGGACTGAAGCTTTCTTT. Protein product: CASSERPGEGTEAFF.

The gene calls are TRBV6-1 and TRBJ2-3, with a weak D call TRBD2 (6 bases). The germline V gene encodes CDR1 MNHNS and CDR2 SASEGT. Between the trimmed V and J ends, which lost 10 bases and 8 bases, there was a span of 25 bases. The CDR3 is made up of 15 amino acids. In DNA form, the CDR3 reads TGTGCCATCTCACAGGCCGGGGGATCGAGGGGTACGCAGTATTTT. Encoded protein: CAISQAGGSRGTQYF.

V usage is TRBV5-1 and J usage is TRBJ2-7, with 9 nucleotides matching TRBD1. Germline-derived CDR1 and CDR2 are SGHRS and YFSETQ. This CDR3 has 15 amino acids. The V gene end was trimmed by 5 bases and the J gene end by 0 bases; junction bases not matched to a gene: 6. CDR3 loop: CASREGQGSSYEQYF. CDR3 DNA sequence: TGCGCCAGCAGAGAGGGACAGGGCAGCTCCTACGAGCAGTACTTC. Complete variable domain (other parts from reference TRBV5-1 and TRBJ2-7): KAGVTQTPRYLIKTRGQQVTLSCSPISGHRSVSWYQQTPGQGLQFLFEYFSETQRNKGNFPGRFSGRQFSNSRSEMNVSTLELGDSALYLCASREGQGSSYEQYFGPGTRLTVT.

This clone came up once. In DNA, the CDR3 is TGTGCCAGCAGCTTTCGACATAACTATGGCTACACCTTC. Its protein is CASSFRHNYGYTF. The chain links TRBV7-2 to TRBJ1-2; D remains unclear. The CDR3 is 13 amino acids. The V gene lost 3 bases and the J gene lost 1 base, with 6 bases spanning the gap. Germline CDR1 SGHTA, CDR2 FQGNSA. Using reference TRBV7-2 and TRBJ1-2 for the parts outside the CDR3, the full variable domain is GAGVSQSPSNKVTEKGKDVELRCDPISGHTALYWYRQSLGQGLEFLIYFQGNSAPDKSGLPSDRFSAERTGGSVSTLTIQRTQQEDSAVYLCASSFRHNYGYTFGSGTRLTVV.

This clone was observed a single time. This chain uses TRBV5-1 with TRBJ2-3; 11 positions agree with TRBD2. CDR1 SGHRS and CDR2 YFSETQ come from the germline V gene. Trimming cost V 4 bases and J 8 bases; bases outside gene matches: 9. This CDR3 has 15 amino acids. CDR3: CASSRVAGGPVTQYF. Written as DNA, the CDR3 is TGCGCCAGCAGCCGAGTAGCGGGAGGGCCCGTTACGCAGTATTTT. The whole variable domain, remainder taken from reference TRBV5-1 and TRBJ2-3, is KAGVTQTPRYLIKTRGQQVTLSCSPISGHRSVSWYQQTPGQGLQFLFEYFSETQRNKGNFPGRFSGRQFSNSRSEMNVSTLELGDSALYLCASSRVAGGPVTQYFGPGTRLTVL.

The rearrangement joins TRBV13 to TRBJ1-3; D is perhaps TRBD1 (5 bases). Germline lookup yields CDR1 PRHDT and CDR2 FYEKMQ (reference sequence). CDR3 size: 14 residues. Trimming shortened V by 0 bases and J by 2 bases, and 5 bases separated the two germline ends. CDR3 residues: CASSLGGAGNTIYF. DNA for the CDR3: TGTGCCAGCAGCTTAGGAGGGGCTGGAAACACCATATATTTT.

This clone was observed a single time. The CDR3 is CAISENYETQYF. In DNA form, the CDR3 reads TGTGCCATCAGTGAAAACTATGAGACCCAGTACTTC. This chain uses TRBV10-3 with TRBJ2-5, with D unclear. Between the trimmed V and J ends, which lost 3 bases and 5 bases, there was a span of 7 bases. The CDR3 is 12 residues long. CDR1 is ENHRY and CDR2 is SYGVKD in the germline V gene.

This clone appeared once. The chain uses TRBV6-1 and TRBJ2-5, with D maybe TRBD1 (6 bases). V was shortened by 4 bases and J by 11 bases, with 23 bases between the two germline ends. Looked up from germline, CDR1 is MNHNS and CDR2 is SASEGT. This CDR3 region has 15 residues. CDR3: CASSGGPLPKGEQYF. CDR3 nucleotides: TGTGCCAGCAGTGGAGGACCGCTCCCCAAGGGGGAGCAGTACTTC.

The chain is built from TRBV7-2 and TRBJ1-4; D is undetermined. This CDR3 region has 15 residues. V lost 1 base to trimming and J lost 10 bases, with 16 bases between them. The germline V gene has CDR1 SGHTA and CDR2 FQGNSA. The CDR3 coding sequence is TGTGCCAGCAGCTTAGGAGCAAGCCTAGCTGCAAAACTGTTTTTT. It yields the protein CASSLGASLAAKLFF.

The V and J genes are TRBV28 and TRBJ1-2; the match to TRBD1 covers 7 bases. The CDR3 spans 14 residues. V lost 6 bases, J lost 4 bases, and 8 bases stayed unmatched. Germline V gene data show CDR1 as MDHEN and CDR2 as SYDVKM. The CDR3 nucleotides are TGTGCCAGCAGCTTGGGACAGAGTCCCTATGGCTACACCTTC. Encoded protein: CASSLGQSPYGYTF.

The chain uses TRBV7-3 and TRBJ2-1, with TRBD2 matching over 9 bases. Germline CDR1 SGHTA, CDR2 FQGTGA. V trimming: 10 bases; J trimming: 9 bases; junction bases outside the gene matches: 13. The CDR3 has 14 amino acids. The CDR3 is CATSSGLALGEQFF. In DNA, the CDR3 is TGTGCCACTTCTTCGGGACTAGCACTCGGTGAGCAGTTCTTC.

The rearrangement links TRBV2 to TRBJ2-1, with 7 bases aligning to TRBD2. This CDR3 is 15 amino acids long. The trim removed 3 bases at V and 8 bases at J, leaving 10 bases unmatched. Germline loops: CDR1 SNHLY, CDR2 FYNNEI. CDR3: CASSEPGTTEDEQFF. In nucleotides, the CDR3 is TGTGCCAGCAGTGAGCCCGGGACTACTGAAGATGAGCAGTTCTTC.

V and J are TRBV5-6 and TRBJ1-2; a possible D gene is TRBD1 (6 bases). Germline CDR1 is SGHDT and CDR2 is YYEEEE. The CDR3 consists of 18 residues. Trimming left V 2 bases short and J 8 bases short, with 28 bases between. The CDR3 loop is CASSFWISHGGPKKGYTF. The CDR3 nucleotides are TGTGCCAGCAGCTTCTGGATTAGTCACGGGGGGCCGAAGAAGGGCTACACCTTC.

The rearrangement uses TRBV29-1 and TRBJ1-3; TRBD1 matches 8 bases. Germline trimming cut 7 bases from V and 3 bases from J; bases unmatched to any gene: 8. The V gene's germline CDR1 is SQVTM and CDR2 ANQGSEA. This CDR3 has 14 residues. CDR3 residues: CSAADRGHGNTIYF. The CDR3 DNA reads as TGCAGCGCCGCCGACAGGGGACATGGAAACACCATATATTTT.

This chain links TRBV18 with TRBJ1-1; D is possibly TRBD1 (6 bases). The V gene lost 0 bases and the J gene lost 6 bases, with 11 bases spanning the gap. The CDR3 extends over 14 amino acids. The V gene's germline CDR1 is KGHSH and CDR2 LQKENI. Written as DNA, the CDR3 is TGTGCCAGCTCACCACCGGGGGGGGCTCCTGAAGCTTTCTTT. This translates into CASSPPGGAPEAFF.

J is TRBJ1-1 and V is TRBV6-6, with D possibly TRBD1 on 6 matching bases. V lost 5 bases and J lost 8, with 15 bases in between. CDR3 length equals 13 residues. Germline V gene lookup returns CDR1 MNHNY and CDR2 SVGAGI (reference sequence). CDR3 amino acids: CASSRRTAEEAFF. The CDR3 DNA sequence: TGTGCCAGCAGTAGAAGGACAGCGGAAGAAGCTTTCTTT.